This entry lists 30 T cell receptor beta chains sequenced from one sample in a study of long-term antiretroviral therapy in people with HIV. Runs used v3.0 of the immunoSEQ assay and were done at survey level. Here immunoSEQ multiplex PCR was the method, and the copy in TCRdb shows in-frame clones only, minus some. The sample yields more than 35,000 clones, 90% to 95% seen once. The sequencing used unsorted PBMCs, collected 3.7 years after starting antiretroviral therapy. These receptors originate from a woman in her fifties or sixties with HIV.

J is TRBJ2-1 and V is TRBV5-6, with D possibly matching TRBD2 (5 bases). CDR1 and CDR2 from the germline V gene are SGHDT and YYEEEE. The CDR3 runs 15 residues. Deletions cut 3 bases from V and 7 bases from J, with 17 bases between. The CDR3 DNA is TGTGCCAGCAGCTGGGTAGGGAGAGGTGGGAATGAGCAGTTCTTC. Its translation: CASSWVGRGGNEQFF.

The CDR3 nucleotides read TGTGCCAGCAGCTTAGAGGGACTTGAGGAAAAACTGTTTTTT. Translation: CASSLEGLEEKLFF. The chain has TRBV7-9 and TRBJ1-4, with a tentative D call TRBD1 (5 bases). This CDR3 spans 14 amino acids. The V end lost 1 base, the J end lost 8 bases, and 11 bases lay between the germline ends. The germline CDR1 and CDR2 sequences are SEHNR and FQNEAQ (reference sequence).

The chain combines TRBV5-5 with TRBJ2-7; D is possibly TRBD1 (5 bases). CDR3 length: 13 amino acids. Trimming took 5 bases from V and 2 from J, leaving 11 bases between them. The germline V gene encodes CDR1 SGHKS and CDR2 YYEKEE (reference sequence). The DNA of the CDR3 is TGTGCCAGCAGGGGTCAGGGTACCTACGAGCAGTACTTC. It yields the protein CASRGQGTYEQYF.

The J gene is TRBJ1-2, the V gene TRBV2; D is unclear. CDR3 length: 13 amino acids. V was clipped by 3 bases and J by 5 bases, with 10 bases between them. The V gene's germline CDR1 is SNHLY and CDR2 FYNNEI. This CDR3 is CASSDDTSYGYTF. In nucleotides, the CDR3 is TGTGCCAGCAGTGATGACACTTCGTATGGCTACACCTTC.

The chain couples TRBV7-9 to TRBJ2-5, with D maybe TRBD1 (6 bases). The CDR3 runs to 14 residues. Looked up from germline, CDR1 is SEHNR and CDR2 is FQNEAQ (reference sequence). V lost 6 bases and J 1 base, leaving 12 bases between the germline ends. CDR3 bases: TGTGCCAGCAGACCTACAGGGCTCCAAGAGACCCAGTACTTC. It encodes CASRPTGLQETQYF.

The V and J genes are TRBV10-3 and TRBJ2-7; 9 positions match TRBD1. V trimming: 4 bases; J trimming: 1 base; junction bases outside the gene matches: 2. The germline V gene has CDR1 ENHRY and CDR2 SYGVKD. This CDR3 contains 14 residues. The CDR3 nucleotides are TGTGCCATCAGTGGCGGACAGGGGTCCTACGAGCAGTACTTC. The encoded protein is CAISGGQGSYEQYF.

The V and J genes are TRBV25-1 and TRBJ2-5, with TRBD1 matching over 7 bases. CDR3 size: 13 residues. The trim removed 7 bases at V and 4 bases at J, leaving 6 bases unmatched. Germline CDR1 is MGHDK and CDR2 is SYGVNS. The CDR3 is CASNLAGGETQYF. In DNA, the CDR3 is TGTGCCAGCAATTTAGCAGGGGGAGAGACCCAGTACTTC.

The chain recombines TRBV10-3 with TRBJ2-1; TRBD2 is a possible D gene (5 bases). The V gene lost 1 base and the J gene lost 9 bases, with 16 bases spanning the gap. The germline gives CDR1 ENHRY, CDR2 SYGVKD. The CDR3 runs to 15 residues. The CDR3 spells CAISEYSGVFGEQFF. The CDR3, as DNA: TGTGCCATCAGTGAGTACTCCGGGGTTTTCGGTGAGCAGTTCTTC.

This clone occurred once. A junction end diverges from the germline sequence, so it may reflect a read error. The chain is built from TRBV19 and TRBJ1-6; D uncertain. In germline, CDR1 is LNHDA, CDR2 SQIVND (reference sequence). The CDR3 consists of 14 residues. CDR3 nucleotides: TGTGCCAGTCGGGAGGCTGTGGCAGGTTCACCCCTCTACTTT. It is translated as CASREAVAGSPLYF.

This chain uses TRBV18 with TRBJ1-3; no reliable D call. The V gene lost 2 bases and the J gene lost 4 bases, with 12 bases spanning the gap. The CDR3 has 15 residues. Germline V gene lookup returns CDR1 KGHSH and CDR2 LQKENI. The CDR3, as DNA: TGTGCCAGCTCACCAATCTCGGGGTCCGGAAACACCATATATTTT. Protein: CASSPISGSGNTIYF.

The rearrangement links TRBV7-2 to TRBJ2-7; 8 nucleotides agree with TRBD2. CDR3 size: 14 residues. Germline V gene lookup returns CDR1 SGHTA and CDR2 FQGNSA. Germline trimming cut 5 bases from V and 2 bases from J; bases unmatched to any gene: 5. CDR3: CASSNSGVAYEQYF. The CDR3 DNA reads TGTGCCAGCAGCAATAGCGGGGTGGCCTACGAGCAGTACTTC.

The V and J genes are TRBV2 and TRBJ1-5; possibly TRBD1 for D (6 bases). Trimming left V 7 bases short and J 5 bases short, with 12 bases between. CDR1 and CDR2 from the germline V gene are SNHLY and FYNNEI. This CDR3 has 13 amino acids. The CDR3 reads CASKSEGDQPQHF. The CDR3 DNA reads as TGTGCCAGCAAATCAGAGGGGGATCAGCCCCAGCATTTT.

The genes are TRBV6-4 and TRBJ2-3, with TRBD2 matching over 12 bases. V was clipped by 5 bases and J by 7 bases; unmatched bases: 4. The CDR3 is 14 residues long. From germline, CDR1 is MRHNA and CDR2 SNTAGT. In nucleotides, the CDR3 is TGTGCCAGCAGTCCTAGCGGGGGGGCGAATACGCAGTATTTT. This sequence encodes CASSPSGGANTQYF.

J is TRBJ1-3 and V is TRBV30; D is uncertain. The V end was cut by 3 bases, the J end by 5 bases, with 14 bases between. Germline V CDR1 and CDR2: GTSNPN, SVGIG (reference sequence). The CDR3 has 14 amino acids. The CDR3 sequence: CAWSHSPGRNTIYF. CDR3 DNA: TGTGCCTGGAGCCATTCCCCGGGTAGAAACACCATATATTTT. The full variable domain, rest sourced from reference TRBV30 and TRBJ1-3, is SQTIHQWPATLVQPVGSPLSLECTVEGTSNPNLYWYRQAAGRGLQLLFYSVGIGQISSEVPQNLSASRPQDRQFILSSKKLLLSDSGFYLCAWSHSPGRNTIYFGEGSWLTVV.

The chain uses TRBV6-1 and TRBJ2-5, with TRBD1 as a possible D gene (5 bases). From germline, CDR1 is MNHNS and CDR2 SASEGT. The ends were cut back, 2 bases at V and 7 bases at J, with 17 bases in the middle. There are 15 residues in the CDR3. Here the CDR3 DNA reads TGTGCCAGCAGTGAACGCGCGCAGGGTTCCGGGACCCAGTACTTC. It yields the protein CASSERAQGSGTQYF.

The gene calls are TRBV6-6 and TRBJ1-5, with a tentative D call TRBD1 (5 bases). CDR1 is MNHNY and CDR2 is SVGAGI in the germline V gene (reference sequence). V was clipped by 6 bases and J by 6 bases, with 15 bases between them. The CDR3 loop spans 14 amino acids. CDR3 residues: CASRPRGAIQPQHF. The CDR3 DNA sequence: TGTGCCAGCAGGCCGCGAGGGGCGATTCAGCCCCAGCATTTT.

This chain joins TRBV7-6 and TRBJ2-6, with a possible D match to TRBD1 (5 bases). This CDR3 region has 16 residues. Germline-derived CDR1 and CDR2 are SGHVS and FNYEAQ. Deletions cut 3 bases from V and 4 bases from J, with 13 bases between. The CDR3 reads CASSFLGAAGANVLTF. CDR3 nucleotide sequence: TGTGCCAGCAGCTTTCTAGGGGCGGCAGGGGCCAACGTCCTGACTTTC.

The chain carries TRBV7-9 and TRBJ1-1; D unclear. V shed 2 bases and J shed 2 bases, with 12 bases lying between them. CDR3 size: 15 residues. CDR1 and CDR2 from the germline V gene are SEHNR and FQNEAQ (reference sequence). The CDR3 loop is CASSLYGEENTEAFF. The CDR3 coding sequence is TGTGCCAGCAGCTTATATGGTGAGGAAAACACTGAAGCTTTCTTT.

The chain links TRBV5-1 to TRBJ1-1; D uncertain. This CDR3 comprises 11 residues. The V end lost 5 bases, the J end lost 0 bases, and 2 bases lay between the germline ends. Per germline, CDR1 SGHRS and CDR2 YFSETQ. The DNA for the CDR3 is TGCGCCAGCAGTCTGAACACTGAAGCTTTCTTT. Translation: CASSLNTEAFF.

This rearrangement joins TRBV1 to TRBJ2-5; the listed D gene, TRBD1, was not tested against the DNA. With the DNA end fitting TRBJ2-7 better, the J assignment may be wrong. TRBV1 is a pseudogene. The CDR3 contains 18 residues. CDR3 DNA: TGCACCAGCAGCCAAGATAGGCCCAGGGGATGGAGCTCCTACGAGCAGTACTTC. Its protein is CTSSQDRPRGWSSYEQYF.

CDR3 loop: CASSWGFTDTQYF. CDR3 nucleotides: TGTGCCAGCAGTTGGGGGTTCACAGATACGCAGTATTTT. V usage is TRBV6-6 and J usage is TRBJ2-3, with D perhaps given as TRBD1 or TRBD2 (5 bases each). The CDR3 runs 13 residues. Trimming left V 4 bases short and J 2 bases short, with 7 bases between. CDR1 MNHNY and CDR2 SVGAGI come from the germline V gene (reference sequence).

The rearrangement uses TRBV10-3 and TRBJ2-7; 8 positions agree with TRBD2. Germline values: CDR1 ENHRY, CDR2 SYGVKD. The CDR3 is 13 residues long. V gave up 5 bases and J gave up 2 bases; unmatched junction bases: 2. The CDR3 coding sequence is TGTGCCATCAGTAACGGGGGGGCCTACGAGCAGTACTTC. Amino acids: CAISNGGAYEQYF.

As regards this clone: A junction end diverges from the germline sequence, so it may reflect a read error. In nucleotides, the CDR3 is TGTGCCAGCAGCTTACGCAACGGGGGAATTGTCTTT. It yields the protein CASSLRNGGIVF. V is TRBV7-2 and J is TRBJ1-1; D is possibly TRBD1 (5 bases). This CDR3 has 12 amino acids. Germline lookup yields CDR1 SGHTA and CDR2 FQGNSA. The variable domain in full, completed from reference TRBV7-2 and TRBJ1-1, reads GAGVSQSPSNKVTEKGKDVELRCDPISGHTALYWYRQSLGQGLEFLIYFQGNSAPDKSGLPSDRFSAERTGGSVSTLTIQRTQQEDSAVYLCASSLRNGGIVFGQGTRLTVV.

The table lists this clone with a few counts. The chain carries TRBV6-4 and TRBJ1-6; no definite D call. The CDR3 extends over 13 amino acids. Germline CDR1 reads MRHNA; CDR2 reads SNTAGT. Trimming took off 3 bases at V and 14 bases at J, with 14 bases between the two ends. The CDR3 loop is CASSESERGALHF. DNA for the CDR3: TGTGCCAGCAGTGAAAGCGAACGCGGGGCCCTCCACTTT.

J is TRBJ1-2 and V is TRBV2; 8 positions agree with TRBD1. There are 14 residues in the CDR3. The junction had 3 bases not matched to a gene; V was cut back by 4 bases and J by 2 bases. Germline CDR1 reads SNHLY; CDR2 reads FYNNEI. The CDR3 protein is CASSAQGANYGYTF. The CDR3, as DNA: TGTGCCAGCAGTGCCCAGGGGGCAAACTATGGCTACACCTTC.

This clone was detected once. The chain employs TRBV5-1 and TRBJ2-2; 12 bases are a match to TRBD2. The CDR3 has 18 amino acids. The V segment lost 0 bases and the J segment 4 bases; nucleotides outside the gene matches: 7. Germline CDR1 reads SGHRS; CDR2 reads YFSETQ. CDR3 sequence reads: CASSLEASGGAGTGELFF. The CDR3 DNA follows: TGCGCCAGCAGCTTGGAGGCTAGCGGGGGGGCTGGCACCGGGGAGCTGTTTTTT.

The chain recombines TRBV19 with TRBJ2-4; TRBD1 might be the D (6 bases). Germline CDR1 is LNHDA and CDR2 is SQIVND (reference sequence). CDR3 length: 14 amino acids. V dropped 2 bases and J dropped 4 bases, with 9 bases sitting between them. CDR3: CASSIWDKKNIQYF. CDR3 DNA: TGTGCCAGTAGTATATGGGACAAGAAAAACATTCAGTACTTC. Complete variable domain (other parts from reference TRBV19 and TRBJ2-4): DGGITQSPKYLFRKEGQNVTLSCEQNLNHDAMYWYRQDPGQGLRLIYYSQIVNDFQKGDIAEGYSVSREKKESFPLTVTSAQKNPTAFYLCASSIWDKKNIQYFGAGTRLSVL.

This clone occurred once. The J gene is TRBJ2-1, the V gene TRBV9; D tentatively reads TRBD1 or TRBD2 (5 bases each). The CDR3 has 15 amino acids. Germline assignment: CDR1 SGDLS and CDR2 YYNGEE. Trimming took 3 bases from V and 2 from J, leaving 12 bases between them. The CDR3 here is CASSAEGLAYNEQFF. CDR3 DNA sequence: TGTGCCAGCAGCGCCGAGGGGCTAGCCTACAATGAGCAGTTCTTC.

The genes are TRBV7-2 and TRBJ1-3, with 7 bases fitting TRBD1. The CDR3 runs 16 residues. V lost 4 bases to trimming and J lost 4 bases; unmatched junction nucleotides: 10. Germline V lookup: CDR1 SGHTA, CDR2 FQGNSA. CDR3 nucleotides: TGTGCCAGCAGCTCCCAGACAGGGTTTAACGGAAACACCATATATTTT. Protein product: CASSSQTGFNGNTIYF.

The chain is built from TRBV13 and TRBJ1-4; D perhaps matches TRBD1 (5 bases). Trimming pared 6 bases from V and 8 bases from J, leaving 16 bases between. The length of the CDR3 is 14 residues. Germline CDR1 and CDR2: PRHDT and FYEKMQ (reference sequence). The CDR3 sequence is CASSRGGAGEKLFF. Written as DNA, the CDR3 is TGTGCCAGCAGTCGGGGCGGGGCTGGCGAAAAACTGTTTTTT.